Presented here are 4 T cell receptor beta chains from one specimen sequenced in a study of T cell responses to AZD1222 COVID-19 vaccine. This table comes from immunoSEQ multiplex PCR, and its TCRdb copy is limited to in-frame clones, with some not included. The data hold 150,000 or so clones, with about nine tenths observed a single time. The specimen comprised peripheral blood, sampled on day 0 of AZD1222 vaccination. Receptors were obtained from an adult in good health.

This rearrangement joins TRBV27 to TRBJ1-1; D gene uncertain. This CDR3 spans 16 amino acids. CDR1 and CDR2 (germline): MNHEY, SMNVEV (reference sequence). The V end lost 0 bases, the J end lost 0 bases, and 11 bases lay between the germline ends. CDR3 loop: CASSLSIGDLNTEAFF. The CDR3, as DNA: TGTGCCAGCAGTTTATCGATTGGCGATTTGAACACTGAAGCTTTCTTT.

This clone turned up a few times. The chain joins TRBV10-3 to TRBJ2-7; D call uncertain. This CDR3 is built from 12 residues. The V and J ends lost 3 bases and 3 bases respectively, with 6 bases between them. Germline V gene lookup returns CDR1 ENHRY and CDR2 SYGVKD. This chain's CDR3 is CAISETVYEQYF. The DNA for the CDR3 is TGTGCCATCAGTGAAACAGTCTACGAGCAGTACTTC.

The chain links TRBV2 to TRBJ2-7, with D possibly called TRBD1 or TRBD2 (5 bases each). This CDR3 has 13 amino acids. Germline V lookup: CDR1 SNHLY, CDR2 FYNNEI. V gave up 7 bases and J gave up 2 bases, with 12 bases separating them. CDR3 in DNA: TGTGCCAGCATCCGGGACGGTCCCTACGAGCAGTACTTC. Protein: CASIRDGPYEQYF. Filled out from reference TRBV2 and TRBJ2-7, the complete variable domain reads EPEVTQTPSHQVTQMGQEVILRCVPISNHLYFYWYRQILGQKVEFLVSFYNNEISEKSEIFDDQFSVERPDGSNFTLKIRSTKLEDSAMYFCASIRDGPYEQYFGPGTRLTVT.

The chain combines TRBV30 with TRBJ1-2, with no clear D. This CDR3 has 15 amino acids. Germline assignment: CDR1 GTSNPN and CDR2 SVGIG (reference sequence). The ends were cut back, 1 base at V and 5 bases at J, with 17 bases in the middle. The CDR3 sequence: CAWSAKASPPYGYTF. The DNA for the CDR3 is TGTGCCTGGAGTGCTAAAGCCAGCCCGCCTTATGGCTACACCTTC.